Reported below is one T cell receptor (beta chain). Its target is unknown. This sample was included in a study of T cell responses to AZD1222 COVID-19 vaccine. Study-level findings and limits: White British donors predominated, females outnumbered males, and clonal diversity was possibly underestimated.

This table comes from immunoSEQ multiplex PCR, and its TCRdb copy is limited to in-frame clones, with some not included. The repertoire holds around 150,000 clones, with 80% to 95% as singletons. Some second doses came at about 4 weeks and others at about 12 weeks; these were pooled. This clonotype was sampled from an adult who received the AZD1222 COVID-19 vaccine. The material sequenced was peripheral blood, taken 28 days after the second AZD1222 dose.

CDR3 residues: CSAGVLDTQYF. The CDR3 DNA sequence: TGCAGCGCCGGGGTTCTAGATACGCAGTATTTT. The chain carries TRBV29-1 and TRBJ2-3; weak D call: TRBD2 (5 bases). Germline V gene sequence: CDR1 SQVTM, CDR2 ANQGSEA. The V end lost 7 bases, the J end lost 5 bases, and 10 bases lay between the germline ends. This CDR3 comprises 11 residues.